The sequence of this T cell receptor beta chain was determined in a study of Graves' ophthalmopathy and Graves' hyperthyroidism. Study information: Investigators collected peripheral blood at initial diagnosis, before any treatment was given. Study-level results: Also, most clonotypes expanded in the thyroid above 0.001 frequency appeared in blood.

The CDR3 runs 16 residues. Looked up from germline, CDR1 is SGHVS and CDR2 is FQNEAQ. With V trimmed by 2 bases and J by 2 bases, 8 bases remained unmatched. The authors amplified TCR beta CDR3 regions, and they did so from RNA transcripts for repertoire sequencing. Investigators did first-round RT-PCR with HTBI primers, then second-round multiplex PCR. TCRdb reprocessed the multiplex PCR reads via MiXCR and lists one record per CDR3 protein. The table records around 660,000 distinct CDR3 sequences, about 40% of them present only once. Orbital computed tomography and thyroid ultrasound, along with TRAb, serum thyroxine and clinical symptoms, underpinned diagnosis. In the case of this clonotype: What it binds is not known.

The receptor was isolated from an adult man with Graves' ophthalmopathy. V is TRBV7-8 and J is TRBJ2-5, with TRBD2 identical over 7 bases. The sequencing sample was made of peripheral blood. As DNA, the CDR3 is TGTGCCAGCAGCTTATTGGGGCCTAGCGGTCAAGAGACCCAGTACTTC. It encodes CASSLLGPSGQETQYF.